Listed here are 4 T cell receptor beta chains from one sample, sequenced in a study of T cell responses to AZD1222 COVID-19 vaccine. Profiling relied on immunoSEQ multiplex PCR, and the TCRdb table lists in-frame clones only, not all of them. The data contain more than 100,000 clones, around 92% of them singletons. Sequenced material: peripheral blood, taken 28 days after the second AZD1222 dose. These receptors originate from an adult who received the AZD1222 COVID-19 vaccine.

The J gene is TRBJ2-2, the V gene TRBV2; tentatively, D is TRBD2 (5 bases). Germline-derived CDR1 and CDR2 are SNHLY and FYNNEI. Deletions cut 7 bases from V and 3 bases from J, with 12 bases between. CDR3 length: 14 residues. The CDR3 spells CASKWTDYTGELFF. Here the CDR3 DNA reads TGTGCCAGCAAATGGACGGACTACACCGGGGAGCTGTTTTTT.

The V call is TRBV3-1 (or the pseudogene TRBV3-2), the J call TRBJ1-5; the D is unclear. CDR1 and CDR2 from the germline V gene are LGHDT and YNNKEL (reference sequence). The CDR3 runs to 13 residues. The ends were cut back, 4 bases at V and 3 bases at J, with 7 bases in the middle. Here the CDR3 reads CASSPGHNQPQHF. The CDR3 bases are TGTGCCAGCAGCCCCGGCCACAATCAGCCCCAGCATTTT.

The rearrangement links TRBV25-1 to TRBJ1-4; D remains unclear. The CDR3 loop spans 11 amino acids. Germline assignment: CDR1 MGHDK and CDR2 SYGVNS. V was cut by 10 bases and J by 8 bases, with 11 bases left in between. The CDR3 DNA is TGTGCCACAAACATACAGGAAAAACTGTTTTTT. Residues: CATNIQEKLFF.

The chain couples TRBV29-1 to TRBJ2-7; possible D gene TRBD2, 5 bases. The CDR3 sequence is 13 residues long. The germline gives CDR1 SQVTM, CDR2 ANQGSEA. Trimming pared 4 bases from V and 0 bases from J, leaving 10 bases between. Here the CDR3 DNA reads TGCAGCGTTGTTTCCGGGGACTCCTACGAGCAGTACTTC. Its protein product is CSVVSGDSYEQYF.